This entry concerns a single TCR beta chain. The antigen remains unidentified. Libraries were prepared by immunoSEQ multiplex PCR; TCRdb keeps only in-frame clonotypes and omits some of them. The data show several thousand clones, about 90% seen once. This sample is part of a study of T cell clonotyping in hematopoietic cell transplantation. Overall study findings and caveats: After transplant, recipient diversity fell while pathologically expanded clonotypes grew through day 180.

In germline, CDR1 is GTSNPN, CDR2 SVGIG (reference sequence). V dropped 6 bases and J dropped 5; count of bases not matched to a gene: 1. This CDR3 region has 11 residues. Recipients were bled about 28 days pretransplant and at posttransplant days 30, 100, 180. This clonotype was obtained from a female patient aged 50-59 years who had an allogeneic stem cell transplant from an unrelated donor, so the T cells may come from the graft donor. Some clones in this sample may be carry-over from other donors' samples. The specimen comprised peripheral blood mononuclear cells, sampled 180 days after allogeneic stem cell transplant. V is TRBV30 and J is TRBJ1-1, with 9 bases that match TRBD1. The CDR3 DNA reads as TGTGCCTGTGACAGGGGGACTGAAGCTTTCTTT. Protein: CACDRGTEAFF.